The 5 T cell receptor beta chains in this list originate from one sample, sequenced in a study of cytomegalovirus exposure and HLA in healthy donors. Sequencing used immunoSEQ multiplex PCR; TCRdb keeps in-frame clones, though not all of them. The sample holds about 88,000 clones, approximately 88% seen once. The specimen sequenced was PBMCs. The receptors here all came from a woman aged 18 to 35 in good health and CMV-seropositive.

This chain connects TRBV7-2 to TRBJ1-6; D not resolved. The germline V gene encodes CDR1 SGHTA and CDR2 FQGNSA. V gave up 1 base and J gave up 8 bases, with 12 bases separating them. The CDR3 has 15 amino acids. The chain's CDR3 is CASSLVGSGDSPLHF. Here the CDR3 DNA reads TGTGCCAGCAGCTTAGTTGGGTCCGGGGATTCACCCCTCCACTTT.

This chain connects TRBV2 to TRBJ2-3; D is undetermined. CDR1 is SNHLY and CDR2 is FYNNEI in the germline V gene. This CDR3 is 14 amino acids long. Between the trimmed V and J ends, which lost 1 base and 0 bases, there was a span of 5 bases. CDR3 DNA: TGTGCCAGCAGTGAAGTCTCTAGCACAGATACGCAGTATTTT. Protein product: CASSEVSSTDTQYF.

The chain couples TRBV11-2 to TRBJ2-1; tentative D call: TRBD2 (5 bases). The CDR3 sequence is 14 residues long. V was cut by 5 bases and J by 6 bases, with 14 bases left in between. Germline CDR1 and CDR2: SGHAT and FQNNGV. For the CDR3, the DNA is TGTGCCAGCAGCCCGCCGAGGACTCTCAATGAGCAGTTCTTC. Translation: CASSPPRTLNEQFF.

The CDR3 DNA follows: TGTGCCAGCAGTGAGACCGGGACTAGCGGTAGGGGGGGCTTCGAGCAGTACTTC. This translates into CASSETGTSGRGGFEQYF. V gene TRBV2 combines with J gene TRBJ2-7, with 11 nucleotides matching TRBD2. V lost 3 bases, J lost 6 bases, and 16 bases stayed unmatched. Germline lookup yields CDR1 SNHLY and CDR2 FYNNEI. The CDR3 is made up of 18 amino acids.

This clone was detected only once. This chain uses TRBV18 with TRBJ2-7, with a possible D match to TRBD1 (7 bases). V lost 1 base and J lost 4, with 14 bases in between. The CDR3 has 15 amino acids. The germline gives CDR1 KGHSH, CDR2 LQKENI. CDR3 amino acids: CASSPRRGTAYEQYF. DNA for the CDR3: TGTGCCAGCTCACCACGCCGCGGGACAGCTTACGAGCAGTACTTC.